These 28 T cell receptor beta chains originate from one sample sequenced in a study of spatial heterogeneity in lung cancer. MiXCR, applied by TCRdb to the 5' RACE reads, yields one record per CDR3 protein. The table lists 45,000 to 50,000 distinct CDR3 sequences, approximately 12% of them singletons. Time point defined: blood at routine non-recurrence follow-up after resection. Sequences were derived from PBMCs, sampled at follow-up. Receptors originate from a male donor with early-stage non-small cell lung cancer.

This clonotype has only a few counts. The rearrangement uses TRBV6-5 and TRBJ2-7; the D gene is possibly TRBD1 (7 bases). Trimming removed 7 bases from V and 2 bases from J, with 15 bases in between. The germline V gene encodes CDR1 MNHEY and CDR2 SVGAGI. The CDR3 totals 14 residues. CDR3 bases: TGTGCCAGCAAGGGTCAGGGGGGAACCTACGAGCAGTACTTC. It encodes CASKGQGGTYEQYF.

This clonotype appeared a few times. This sequence joins TRBV3-1 and TRBJ2-4; D is unresolved. Germline V gene data show CDR1 as LGHDT and CDR2 as YNNKEL (reference sequence). Trimming stripped 6 bases from V and 4 bases from J, with 10 bases between. CDR3 size: 13 residues. The CDR3 DNA reads as TGTGCCAGCAGTACCACCCCAAAAAACATTCAGTACTTC. This gives the protein CASSTTPKNIQYF.

The chain joins TRBV6-2 or TRBV6-3 to TRBJ2-5; TRBD2 is a possible D gene (6 bases). The V end was cut by 6 bases, the J end by 1 base, with 18 bases between. CDR1 is MNHEY, CDR2 SVGEGT, per germline. The CDR3 runs to 16 residues. The CDR3: CASSTYHRDSQETQYF. CDR3 sequence (DNA): TGTGCCAGCAGCACCTATCACCGGGACTCCCAAGAGACCCAGTACTTC.

This clonotype was seen at least ten times. This chain uses TRBV11-2 with TRBJ2-1, with 7 bases fitting TRBD2. V trimming: 2 bases; J trimming: 4 bases; junction bases outside the gene matches: 8. Germline V lookup: CDR1 SGHAT, CDR2 FQNNGV. CDR3 length equals 16 residues. The CDR3 sequence is CASSLFVGRSYNEQFF. The CDR3 bases are TGTGCCAGCAGCTTATTTGTCGGGAGGTCGTACAATGAGCAGTTCTTC.

This clonotype was detected many times. The chain is built from TRBV6-2 or TRBV6-3 and TRBJ2-7; 13 positions match TRBD2. The germline CDR1 and CDR2 sequences are MNHEY and SVGEGT. The V and J ends lost 4 bases and 1 base, in that order; junction bases with no gene match: 7. CDR3 length: 17 amino acids. The CDR3 DNA is TGTGCCAGCAGTTTTGGACTAGCGGGGGCCTCATCCTACGAGCAGTACTTC. Translating it yields CASSFGLAGASSYEQYF.

The table lists this clonotype with a few counts. The rearrangement links TRBV7-3 to TRBJ2-7; 7 bases line up with TRBD1. The CDR3 contains 14 residues. Germline V lookup: CDR1 SGHTA, CDR2 FQGTGA. Trimming at V came to 6 bases and at J to 2 bases, leaving 7 bases not matched to a gene. Written as DNA, the CDR3 is TGTGCCAGCAGTTCTTACAGGGGAGCCTACGAGCAGTACTTC. It codes for CASSSYRGAYEQYF.

This rearrangement joins TRBV20-1 to TRBJ2-5; 10 nucleotides agree with TRBD1. V was pared by 0 bases and J by 3 bases, with 4 bases of the junction left unmatched. The CDR3 covers 15 residues. CDR1 is DFQATT, CDR2 SNEGSKA, per germline (reference sequence). CDR3 region: CSAREPGTGEETQYF. The CDR3 bases are TGCAGTGCTAGAGAACCCGGGACAGGGGAAGAGACCCAGTACTTC.

This clonotype has a count of ten or more. The rearrangement links TRBV27 to TRBJ2-1; TRBD2 is a possible D gene (5 bases). Trimming shortened V by 0 bases and J by 6 bases, and 15 bases separated the two germline ends. CDR1 and CDR2 (germline): MNHEY, SMNVEV (reference sequence). CDR3 length: 16 amino acids. The CDR3 nucleotides read TGTGCCAGCAGTTTATCTGTAACACTAGAAGGCAATGAGCAGTTCTTC. It specifies CASSLSVTLEGNEQFF.

This clonotype was seen ten or more times. The V gene is TRBV20-1, the J gene TRBJ2-1; tentative D call: TRBD2 (5 bases). V gave up 0 bases and J gave up 5 bases, with 11 bases separating them. Germline V CDR1 and CDR2: DFQATT, SNEGSKA (reference sequence). This CDR3 region has 14 residues. For the CDR3, the DNA is TGCAGTGCTAGAGATGGGCGGGTAAACAATGAGCAGTTCTTC. Protein: CSARDGRVNNEQFF.

This clonotype was recorded at least ten times. The chain combines TRBV7-2 with TRBJ2-3; TRBD2 aligns across 8 bases. The CDR3 sequence is 14 residues long. The V gene end was trimmed by 3 bases and the J gene end by 1 base; junction bases not matched to a gene: 0. The germline V gene encodes CDR1 SGHTA and CDR2 FQGNSA. The CDR3: CASSFSGGTDTQYF. In nucleotides, the CDR3 is TGTGCCAGCAGCTTTAGCGGGGGCACAGATACGCAGTATTTT.

This clonotype occurred a few times. This rearrangement joins TRBV5-6 to TRBJ2-7, with 7 nucleotides matching TRBD2. Germline V lookup: CDR1 SGHDT, CDR2 YYEEEE. V was clipped by 4 bases and J by 1 base; unmatched bases: 8. This CDR3 region has 15 residues. The chain's CDR3 is CASSPRLGGSYEQYF. CDR3 DNA: TGTGCCAGCAGCCCCCGTTTGGGGGGGTCCTACGAGCAGTACTTC.

J is TRBJ2-7 and V is TRBV7-2, with 11 bases lining up with TRBD2. Losses at the gene ends were 2 bases for V and 3 bases for J; bases not matched to a gene: 0. The CDR3 consists of 14 residues. The V gene's germline CDR1 is SGHTA and CDR2 FQGNSA. CDR3 DNA sequence: TGTGCCAGCAGCTTAACTAGCGGGGGCTACGAGCAGTACTTC. Translating gives CASSLTSGGYEQYF.

This clonotype was counted a few times. This chain links TRBV3-1 with TRBJ1-2, with TRBD1 matching 7 bases. Germline V CDR1 and CDR2: LGHDT, YNNKEL (reference sequence). The V and J ends lost 6 bases and 3 bases, in that order; junction bases with no gene match: 7. The CDR3 is made up of 14 amino acids. In DNA form, the CDR3 reads TGTGCCAGCAGATACGAGGGGGCGGACTATGGCTACACCTTC. This codes for CASRYEGADYGYTF.

In its sample, this clonotype was seen many times. This rearrangement joins TRBV20-1 to TRBJ1-2; D is unresolved. CDR1 and CDR2 (germline): DFQATT, SNEGSKA (reference sequence). V was pared by 4 bases and J by 4 bases, with 7 bases between. The CDR3 is 11 residues long. The CDR3 DNA sequence: TGCAGTGCTACGCAAGGCTATGGCTACACCTTC. Translating it yields CSATQGYGYTF.

The rearrangement uses TRBV6-1 and TRBJ1-6, with D hard to call. The germline CDR1 and CDR2 sequences are MNHNS and SASEGT. This CDR3 has 11 amino acids. V was cut by 7 bases and J by 6 bases, with 4 bases left in between. The CDR3 sequence is CASTINSPLHF. CDR3 nucleotide sequence: TGTGCCAGCACTATTAATTCACCCCTCCACTTT.

The V gene is TRBV7-9, the J gene TRBJ2-3; 7 bases match TRBD2. With V trimmed by 2 bases and J by 5 bases, 4 bases remained unmatched. The CDR3 loop spans 14 amino acids. The V gene's germline CDR1 is SEHNR and CDR2 FQNEAQ (reference sequence). CDR3 sequence: CASSLTAGQDTQYF. Here the CDR3 DNA reads TGTGCCAGCAGCTTAACAGCGGGGCAAGATACGCAGTATTTT.

This clonotype was seen many times. The V gene is TRBV7-2, the J gene TRBJ1-2; the D is unclear. Germline CDR1 is SGHTA and CDR2 is FQGNSA. This CDR3 spans 14 amino acids. Trimming removed 3 bases from V and 0 bases from J, with 8 bases in between. CDR3 bases: TGTGCCAGCAGCTTCTATGAGGCTAACTATGGCTACACCTTC. As protein: CASSFYEANYGYTF.

This clonotype was seen at least ten times. The chain joins TRBV20-1 to TRBJ2-7, with TRBD1 identical over 7 bases. The CDR3 totals 18 residues. With V trimmed by 3 bases and J by 0 bases, 17 bases remained unmatched. Germline V gene data show CDR1 as DFQATT and CDR2 as SNEGSKA (reference sequence). CDR3 nucleotide sequence: TGCAGTGCTAGGGTTTTGTCGGGTAGGGACAGCCGCTCCTACGAGCAGTACTTC. It translates to CSARVLSGRDSRSYEQYF.

This clonotype was picked up many times. V is TRBV2 and J is TRBJ2-7; D is ambiguous. Between the trimmed V and J ends, which lost 3 bases and 5 bases, there was a span of 8 bases. Germline CDR1 is SNHLY and CDR2 is FYNNEI. The CDR3 length is 12 residues. The CDR3 DNA sequence: TGTGCCAGCAGTGAGCTGAGGAACGAGCAGTACTTC. This encodes CASSELRNEQYF.

This clonotype was seen ten or more times. The chain has TRBV12-3 or TRBV12-4 and TRBJ2-7, with D perhaps matching TRBD2 (5 bases). V gave up 3 bases and J gave up 6 bases, with 12 bases separating them. The CDR3 is 13 residues long. CDR3 DNA sequence: TGTGCCAGCAGTTTCCTAGGTCGGGGCGAGCAGTACTTC. It encodes CASSFLGRGEQYF.

The CDR3 loop is CASRIRDSDTYEQYF. The CDR3 coding sequence is TGTGCCAGCAGGATCCGGGACAGCGATACCTACGAGCAGTACTTC. The chain recombines TRBV11-2 with TRBJ2-7; TRBD1 matches 7 bases. Germline V gene lookup returns CDR1 SGHAT and CDR2 FQNNGV. The CDR3 length is 15 residues. The ends lost 6 bases at V and 2 bases at J; junction bases unmatched: 10.

This clonotype was seen repeatedly, ten times or more. The chain uses TRBV11-2 and TRBJ2-5, with D possibly matching TRBD2 (6 bases). This CDR3 has 15 residues. Per germline, CDR1 SGHAT and CDR2 FQNNGV. Trimming pared 1 base from V and 1 base from J, leaving 10 bases between. The CDR3 coding sequence is TGTGCCAGCAGCTTAGCGGGAGAGCCCCAAGAGACCCAGTACTTC. Its translation: CASSLAGEPQETQYF.

V and J are TRBV9 and TRBJ2-3; the match to TRBD2 covers 9 bases. The CDR3 loop spans 14 amino acids. The germline gives CDR1 SGDLS, CDR2 YYNGEE. The V gene end was trimmed by 0 bases and the J gene end by 6 bases; junction bases not matched to a gene: 2. CDR3 nucleotides: TGTGCCAGCAGCGTAGGGCGGGAGGGCGATACGCAGTATTTT. Its protein is CASSVGREGDTQYF.

Only a few counts were recorded for this clonotype. The chain has TRBV28 and TRBJ1-2, with TRBD1 identical over 7 bases. V shed 5 bases, J shed 4 bases, and the junction held 10 bases outside the gene matches. There are 15 residues in the CDR3. Per germline, CDR1 MDHEN and CDR2 SYDVKM. The CDR3 loop is CASSTSGTALYGYTF. The CDR3 DNA is TGTGCCAGCAGTACCTCCGGGACAGCTCTCTATGGCTACACCTTC.

V and J are TRBV6-6 and TRBJ2-6; no firm D call. Germline CDR1 is MNHNY and CDR2 is SVGAGI (reference sequence). The CDR3 is 12 residues long. Trimming removed 10 bases from V and 0 bases from J, with 4 bases in between. The CDR3 reads CATHSGANVLTF. The CDR3 DNA reads TGTGCCACGCACTCTGGGGCCAACGTCCTGACTTTC.

The table lists this clonotype with a few counts. V gene TRBV6-5 combines with J gene TRBJ2-3, with a possible D match to TRBD2 (6 bases). Germline CDR1 reads MNHEY; CDR2 reads SVGAGI. Trimming removed 6 bases from V and 4 bases from J, with 11 bases in between. This CDR3 region has 13 residues. In DNA, the CDR3 is TGTGCCAGCAGGTTAGCGGTAGCAGATACGCAGTATTTT. This sequence encodes CASRLAVADTQYF.

Ten or more counts support this clonotype. The chain recombines TRBV20-1 with TRBJ1-6; D uncertain. Germline lookup yields CDR1 DFQATT and CDR2 SNEGSKA (reference sequence). The germline V and J ends were trimmed by 6 bases and 7 bases, with 16 bases remaining between them. The CDR3 is 14 amino acids. CDR3 sequence reads: CSATSAVRNSPLHF. CDR3 DNA: TGCAGTGCCACCTCCGCGGTGCGGAATTCACCCCTCCACTTT.

In this sample, this clonotype turned up a few times. The gene calls are TRBV24-1 and TRBJ2-1; unclear D gene. The CDR3 length is 11 residues. Germline CDR1 KGHDR, CDR2 SFDVKD. Trimming took off 4 bases at V and 9 bases at J, with 6 bases between the two ends. The CDR3 nucleotides read TGTGCCACCAGTGACCGTATTGAGCAGTTCTTC. As protein: CATSDRIEQFF.